The 29 T cell receptor beta chains below all came from one sample that was sequenced in a study of T cell responses to AZD1222 COVID-19 vaccine. Sequencing was performed with immunoSEQ multiplex PCR; in TCRdb, only in-frame clones are kept and a portion is missing. Of about 92,000 clones in the sample, 88% are singletons; the top ten hold approximately 2.8%. The material was peripheral blood, obtained on day 0 of AZD1222 vaccination. These receptors were taken from an adult in good health.

The V gene is TRBV6-5, the J gene TRBJ1-6; D remains unclear. The ends were cut back, 7 bases at V and 9 bases at J, with 10 bases in the middle. Germline V gene data show CDR1 as MNHEY and CDR2 as SVGAGI. The CDR3 has 12 amino acids. CDR3 sequence: CASKIESSPLHF. The CDR3 DNA is TGTGCCAGCAAAATAGAGAGTTCACCCCTCCACTTT.

This clone occurred a few times. The chain employs TRBV29-1 and TRBJ1-5; unclear D gene. From germline, CDR1 is SQVTM and CDR2 ANQGSEA. V dropped 3 bases and J dropped 4 bases, with 10 bases sitting between them. This CDR3 has 13 amino acids. CDR3 nucleotides: TGCAGCGTTGAGGAGTCCAGAAATCAGCCCCAGCATTTT. Protein product: CSVEESRNQPQHF.

This chain links TRBV3-1 (or the pseudogene TRBV3-2) with TRBJ2-1, with 8 bases identical to TRBD2. Germline CDR1 is LGHDT and CDR2 is YNNKEL (reference sequence). The CDR3 is 16 amino acids. Losses at the gene ends were 1 base for V and 4 bases for J; bases not matched to a gene: 6. The CDR3 sequence is CASSQAGTRAYNEQFF. The CDR3 nucleotides read TGTGCCAGCAGCCAAGCCGGGACTAGGGCTTACAATGAGCAGTTCTTC.

This clone was seen a few times. The chain is built from TRBV10-3 and TRBJ1-1; 10 nucleotides line up with TRBD1. Unmatched junction bases numbered 4, after V lost 11 bases and J lost 1 base. Germline CDR1 is ENHRY and CDR2 is SYGVKD. CDR3 size: 13 residues. The CDR3 sequence: CALRQGANTEAFF. CDR3 nucleotides: TGTGCCCTGCGACAGGGGGCGAACACTGAAGCTTTCTTT.

The V call is TRBV2, the J call TRBJ1-1; no firm D call. Trimming removed 1 base at V and 10 bases at J, with 4 bases between. Germline V gene sequence: CDR1 SNHLY, CDR2 FYNNEI. The CDR3 covers 10 residues. The CDR3 protein is CASSEEGAFF. CDR3 DNA sequence: TGTGCCAGCAGTGAAGAGGGAGCTTTCTTT.

This clone was picked up one time. The chain has TRBV4-2 and TRBJ2-3, with D unresolved. Trimming shortened V by 1 base and J by 1 base, and 6 bases separated the two germline ends. Germline V gene data show CDR1 as LGHNA and CDR2 as YNFKEQ. The CDR3 covers 14 residues. The CDR3 is CASSQAPRTDTQYF. The CDR3 DNA follows: TGTGCCAGCAGCCAAGCTCCGCGCACAGATACGCAGTATTTT.

The chain joins TRBV6-5 to TRBJ2-7; D perhaps matches TRBD1 (5 bases). The V gene lost 9 bases and the J gene lost 1 base, with 13 bases spanning the gap. From germline, CDR1 is MNHEY and CDR2 SVGAGI. CDR3 length equals 13 residues. Written as DNA, the CDR3 is TGTGCCAGTCAGTCGCAGGGATCCTACGAGCAGTACTTC. Translating gives CASQSQGSYEQYF.

This clone was picked up one time. The rearrangement joins TRBV6-5 to TRBJ2-1; the match to TRBD2 covers 11 bases. Trimming took 7 bases from V and 10 from J; bases not matched to a gene: 9. The CDR3 is 14 amino acids. Per germline, CDR1 MNHEY and CDR2 SVGAGI. CDR3 sequence (DNA): TGTGCCAGCATGATAGCGGGAGGGCAGGGAGAGCAGTTCTTC. It is translated as CASMIAGGQGEQFF.

This chain joins TRBV28 and TRBJ1-5, with D hard to call. Germline values: CDR1 MDHEN, CDR2 SYDVKM. The CDR3 runs 15 residues. The V and J ends lost 2 bases and 0 bases respectively, with 8 bases between them. CDR3 coding DNA: TGTGCCAGCAGTTTAGTGGGAAATAGCAATCAGCCCCAGCATTTT. Its protein product is CASSLVGNSNQPQHF.

The rearrangement uses TRBV7-5 and TRBJ1-2. TRBV7-5 is assigned pseudogene status. This CDR3 has 13 residues. The DNA for the CDR3 is TGTGTCAGAAGTAGGTGCCACCACTATGGCTACACCTTC. Translating it yields CVRSRCHHYGYTF.

The CDR3 reads CASSLNTGGTDTQYF. The CDR3 DNA is TGTGCCAGCAGCTTAAACACAGGGGGCACAGATACGCAGTATTTT. J is TRBJ2-3 and V is TRBV7-9; 7 bases line up with TRBD1. The junction had 3 bases not matched to a gene; V was cut back by 2 bases and J by 1 base. The CDR3 runs to 15 residues. CDR1 is SEHNR, CDR2 FQNEAQ, per germline (reference sequence).

V gene TRBV5-5 combines with J gene TRBJ1-5; TRBD1 aligns across 7 bases. V was pared by 2 bases and J by 4 bases, with 6 bases of the junction left unmatched. Germline loops: CDR1 SGHKS, CDR2 YYEKEE (reference sequence). CDR3 size: 15 residues. For the CDR3, the DNA is TGTGCCAGCAGCTTCTCCCAGGGGGTGAATCAGCCCCAGCATTTT. Translation gives CASSFSQGVNQPQHF. Supplemented by reference TRBV5-5 and TRBJ1-5, the full variable domain reads DAGVTQSPTHLIKTRGQQVTLRCSPISGHKSVSWYQQVLGQGPQFIFQYYEKEERGRGNFPDRFSARQFPNYSSELNVNALLLGDSALYLCASSFSQGVNQPQHFGDGTRLSIL.

The genes are TRBV7-2 and TRBJ1-1; 7 nucleotides agree with TRBD1. V dropped 6 bases and J dropped 5; count of bases not matched to a gene: 12. Germline CDR1 and CDR2: SGHTA and FQGNSA. This CDR3 has 15 residues. The CDR3 nucleotides are TGTGCCAGCAGAGAGGGGCCACAGGGGCAGACTGAAGCTTTCTTT. It encodes CASREGPQGQTEAFF.

The chain combines TRBV9 with TRBJ1-6; possible D gene TRBD1, 5 bases. The ends were cut back, 0 bases at V and 7 bases at J, with 17 bases in the middle. CDR1 and CDR2 (germline): SGDLS, YYNGEE. The length of the CDR3 is 17 residues. The CDR3 region is CASSVAPWAGTNSPLHF. CDR3 nucleotides: TGTGCCAGCAGCGTAGCCCCTTGGGCAGGGACCAATTCACCCCTCCACTTT.

The V and J genes are TRBV6-4 and TRBJ1-5; D is uncertain. The CDR3 length is 19 residues. The V and J ends lost 3 bases and 4 bases respectively, with 25 bases between them. In germline, CDR1 is MRHNA, CDR2 SNTAGT. This CDR3 reads CASSEPITELRWCNQPQHF. The DNA for the CDR3 is TGTGCCAGCAGTGAGCCAATTACAGAACTTCGGTGGTGTAATCAGCCCCAGCATTTT.

The CDR3 coding sequence is TGTGCCAGCAGTTACGGTAGGGTAGCTGAAGCTTTCTTT. Its translation: CASSYGRVAEAFF. The chain couples TRBV6-2 or TRBV6-3 to TRBJ1-1; D is unresolved. CDR3 length: 13 amino acids. Germline lookup yields CDR1 MNHEY and CDR2 SVGEGT. V lost 2 bases, J lost 6 bases, and 10 bases lay in between.

V usage is TRBV6-7 and J usage is TRBJ1-5, with 7 bases lining up with TRBD1. Being an ORF, TRBV6-7 has a function that is uncertain. The CDR3 sequence is 17 residues long. V was clipped by 2 bases and J by 3 bases; unmatched bases: 10. The CDR3 spells CASSYPAYDRDNQPQHF. CDR3 in DNA: TGTGCCAGCAGTTACCCTGCGTACGACAGGGACAATCAGCCCCAGCATTTT.

This sequence joins TRBV10-1 and TRBJ1-3; D is undetermined. CDR3 length: 11 residues. Germline assignment: CDR1 WNHNN and CDR2 SYGVQD (reference sequence). V was shortened by 8 bases and J by 11 bases, with 13 bases between the two germline ends. The CDR3 DNA reads TGCGCCAGCCGGATTTTCCTCGCCATATATTTT. Its protein is CASRIFLAIYF.

The genes are TRBV7-2 and TRBJ1-3; 11 bases map to TRBD1. Germline V gene lookup returns CDR1 SGHTA and CDR2 FQGNSA. The junction had 6 bases not matched to a gene; V was cut back by 4 bases and J by 1 base. CDR3 length: 17 amino acids. The CDR3 sequence: CASSYGQGASSGNTIYF. CDR3 DNA sequence: TGTGCCAGCAGCTATGGACAGGGGGCATCATCTGGAAACACCATATATTTT.

V gene TRBV7-3 combines with J gene TRBJ2-7, with TRBD1 matching over 11 bases. CDR3 length equals 15 residues. Losses at the gene ends were 1 base for V and 3 bases for J; bases not matched to a gene: 2. The germline CDR1 and CDR2 sequences are SGHTA and FQGTGA. The chain's CDR3 is CASSLRGTGGYEQYF. DNA of the CDR3: TGTGCCAGCAGCTTAAGAGGGACAGGGGGCTACGAGCAGTACTTC.

V gene TRBV21-1 combines with J gene TRBJ2-1. TRBV21-1 is annotated as a pseudogene. This CDR3 comprises 16 residues. This chain's CDR3 is CASSKRPRSSYNEQFF. As DNA, the CDR3 is TGTGCCAGCAGCAAAAGGCCCCGAAGCTCCTACAATGAGCAGTTCTTC.

The chain carries TRBV27 and TRBJ1-2; D not resolved. The germline V gene encodes CDR1 MNHEY and CDR2 SMNVEV (reference sequence). Between the trimmed V and J ends, which lost 3 bases and 2 bases, there was a span of 10 bases. The CDR3 sequence is 14 residues long. CDR3 DNA sequence: TGTGCCAGCAGTTTCTTGCACGGCAACTATGGCTACACCTTC. Translation gives CASSFLHGNYGYTF.

The chain is built from TRBV7-2 and TRBJ2-7; perhaps TRBD2 as D (6 bases). V lost 2 bases, J lost 6 bases, and 8 bases lay in between. Looked up from germline, CDR1 is SGHTA and CDR2 is FQGNSA. The CDR3 loop spans 12 amino acids. The CDR3 DNA sequence: TGTGCCAGCAGCTTATTGCGGGGCGAGCAGTACTTC. This gives the protein CASSLLRGEQYF.

The chain joins TRBV9 to TRBJ2-1; D gene ambiguous. Germline V CDR1 and CDR2: SGDLS, YYNGEE. The CDR3 totals 14 residues. The V end lost 0 bases, the J end lost 7 bases, and 11 bases lay between the germline ends. The CDR3 region has the DNA TGTGCCAGCAGCGTAGCCAAGGACCGGAATGAGCAGTTCTTC. Translated: CASSVAKDRNEQFF.

The chain recombines TRBV24-1 with TRBJ1-2; D is unclear. Germline V gene lookup returns CDR1 KGHDR and CDR2 SFDVKD. This CDR3 region has 13 residues. Trimming shortened V by 5 bases and J by 3 bases, and 9 bases separated the two germline ends. This CDR3 reads CATSVGEDYGYTF. Written as DNA, the CDR3 is TGTGCCACCAGTGTCGGGGAGGACTATGGCTACACCTTC.

V usage is TRBV27 and J usage is TRBJ1-4; 7 bases line up with TRBD1. Germline V lookup: CDR1 MNHEY, CDR2 SMNVEV (reference sequence). This CDR3 comprises 14 residues. The V gene end was trimmed by 5 bases and the J gene end by 9 bases; junction bases not matched to a gene: 9. CDR3 region: CASSAGQEVQKLFF. In DNA, the CDR3 is TGTGCCAGCAGTGCTGGACAGGAGGTTCAAAAACTGTTTTTT.

V usage is TRBV6-5 and J usage is TRBJ1-5; D not certain. The germline V gene has CDR1 MNHEY and CDR2 SVGAGI. The CDR3 sequence is 13 residues long. V lost 4 bases, J lost 0 bases, and 4 bases lay in between. The CDR3: CASSFGSNQPQHF. CDR3 sequence (DNA): TGTGCCAGCAGTTTTGGTAGCAATCAGCCCCAGCATTTT.

The gene calls are TRBV25-1 and TRBJ2-7, with D tentatively TRBD1 or TRBD2 (5 bases each). V was shortened by 1 base and J by 0 bases, with 10 bases between the two germline ends. Germline V gene lookup returns CDR1 MGHDK and CDR2 SYGVNS. The CDR3 is 15 residues long. CDR3 in amino acids: CASSELGVRSYEQYF. The CDR3 coding sequence is TGTGCCAGCAGTGAATTGGGGGTCCGCTCCTACGAGCAGTACTTC.

The chain carries TRBV5-1 and TRBJ2-5; 8 bases match TRBD2. This CDR3 contains 15 residues. After removal of 0 bases from V and 4 bases from J, the junction contained 5 bases not matched to a gene. Per germline, CDR1 SGHRS and CDR2 YFSETQ. The CDR3 coding sequence is TGCGCCAGCAGCTTGGCCACGGGAGGGGGAGAGACCCAGTACTTC. Translated: CASSLATGGGETQYF.